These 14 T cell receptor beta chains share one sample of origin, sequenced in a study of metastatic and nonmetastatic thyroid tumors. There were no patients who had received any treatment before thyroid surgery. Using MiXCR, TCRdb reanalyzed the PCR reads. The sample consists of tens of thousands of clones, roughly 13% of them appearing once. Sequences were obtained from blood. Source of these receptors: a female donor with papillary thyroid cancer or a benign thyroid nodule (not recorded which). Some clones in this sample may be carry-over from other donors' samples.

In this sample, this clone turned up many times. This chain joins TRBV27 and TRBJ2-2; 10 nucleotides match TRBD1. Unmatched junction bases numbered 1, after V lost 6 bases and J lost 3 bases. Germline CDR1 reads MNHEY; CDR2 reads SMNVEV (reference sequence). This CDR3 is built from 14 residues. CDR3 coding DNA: TGTGCCAGCAGGGACAGGGGGGACACCGGGGAGCTGTTTTTT. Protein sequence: CASRDRGDTGELFF.

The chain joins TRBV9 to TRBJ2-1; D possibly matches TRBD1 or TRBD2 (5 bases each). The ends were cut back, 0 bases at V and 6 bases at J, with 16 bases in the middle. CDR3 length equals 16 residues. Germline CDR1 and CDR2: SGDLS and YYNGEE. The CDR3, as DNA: TGTGCCAGCAGCGTAGGGGCTGGGACCATCTTCAATGAGCAGTTCTTC. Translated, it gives CASSVGAGTIFNEQFF.

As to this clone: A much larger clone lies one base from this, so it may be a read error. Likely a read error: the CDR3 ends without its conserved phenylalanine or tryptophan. Here the CDR3 reads CASNGGTETDTQYL. Here the CDR3 DNA reads TGTGCCAGCAATGGCGGAACCGAAACAGATACGCAGTATCTT. The chain has TRBV9 and TRBJ2-3; no definite D call. V was trimmed by 6 bases and J by 3 bases, leaving 14 bases between them. The length of the CDR3 is 14 residues. Germline CDR1 reads SGDLS; CDR2 reads YYNGEE.

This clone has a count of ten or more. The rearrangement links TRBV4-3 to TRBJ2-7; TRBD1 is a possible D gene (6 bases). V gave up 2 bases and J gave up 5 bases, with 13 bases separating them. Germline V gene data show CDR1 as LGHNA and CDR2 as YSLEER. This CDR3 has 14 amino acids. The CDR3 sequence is CASSQTTGPDEQYF. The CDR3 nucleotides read TGCGCCAGCAGCCAAACGACAGGACCGGACGAGCAGTACTTC.

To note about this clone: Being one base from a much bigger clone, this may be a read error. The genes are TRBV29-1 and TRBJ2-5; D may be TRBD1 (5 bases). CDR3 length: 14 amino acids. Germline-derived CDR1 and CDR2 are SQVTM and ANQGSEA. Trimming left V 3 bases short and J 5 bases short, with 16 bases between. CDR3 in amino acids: CSVDGAANGETQYF. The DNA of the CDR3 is TGCAGCGTTGATGGGGCGGCCAACGGGGAGACCCAGTACTTC.

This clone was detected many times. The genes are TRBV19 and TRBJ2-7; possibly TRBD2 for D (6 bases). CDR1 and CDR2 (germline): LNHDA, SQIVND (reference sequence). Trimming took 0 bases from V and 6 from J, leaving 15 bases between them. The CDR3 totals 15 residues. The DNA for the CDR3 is TGTGCCAGTAGTATAGAGACGGGTCGCGGGACCGAGCAGTACTTC. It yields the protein CASSIETGRGTEQYF.

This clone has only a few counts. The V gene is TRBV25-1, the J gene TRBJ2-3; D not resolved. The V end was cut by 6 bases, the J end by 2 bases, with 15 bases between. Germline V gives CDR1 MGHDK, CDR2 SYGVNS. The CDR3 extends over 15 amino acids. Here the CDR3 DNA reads TGTGCCAGCAGCCGAACAGAGTTCTTCACAGATACGCAGTATTTT. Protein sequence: CASSRTEFFTDTQYF.

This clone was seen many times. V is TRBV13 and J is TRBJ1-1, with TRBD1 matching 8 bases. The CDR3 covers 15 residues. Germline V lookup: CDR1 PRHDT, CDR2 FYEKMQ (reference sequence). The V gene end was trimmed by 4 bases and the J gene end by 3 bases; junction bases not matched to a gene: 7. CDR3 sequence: CASSSSGTGYTEAFF. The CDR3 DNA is TGTGCCAGCAGCTCCTCCGGGACAGGCTACACTGAAGCTTTCTTT. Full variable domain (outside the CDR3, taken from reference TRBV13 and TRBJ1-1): AAGVIQSPRHLIKEKRETATLKCYPIPRHDTVYWYQQGPGQDPQFLISFYEKMQSDKGSIPDRFSAQQFSDYHSELNMSSLELGDSALYFCASSSSGTGYTEAFFGQGTRLTVV.

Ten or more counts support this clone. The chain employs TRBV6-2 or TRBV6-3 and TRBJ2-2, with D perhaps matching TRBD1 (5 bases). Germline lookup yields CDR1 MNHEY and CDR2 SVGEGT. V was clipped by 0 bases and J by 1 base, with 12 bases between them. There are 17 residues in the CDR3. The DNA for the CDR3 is TGTGCCAGCAGTTACTCGAGACAGTGGAAGAACACCGGGGAGCTGTTTTTT. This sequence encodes CASSYSRQWKNTGELFF.

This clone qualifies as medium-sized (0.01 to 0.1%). CDR3 sequence: CASSYPGTSGRWVNEQFF. The DNA of the CDR3 is TGTGCCAGCAGTTACCCAGGGACTAGCGGGAGATGGGTCAATGAGCAGTTCTTC. The chain is built from TRBV6-5 and TRBJ2-1, with 14 positions matching TRBD2. This CDR3 is 18 amino acids long. Unmatched junction bases numbered 9, after V lost 2 bases and J lost 6 bases. Germline assignment: CDR1 MNHEY and CDR2 SVGAGI.

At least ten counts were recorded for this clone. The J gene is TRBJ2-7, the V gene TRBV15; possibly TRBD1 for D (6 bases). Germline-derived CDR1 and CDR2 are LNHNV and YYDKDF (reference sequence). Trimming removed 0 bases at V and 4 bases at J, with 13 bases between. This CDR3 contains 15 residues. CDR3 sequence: CATSRDAGAVYEQYF. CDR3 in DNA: TGTGCCACCAGCAGAGATGCAGGGGCTGTTTACGAGCAGTACTTC. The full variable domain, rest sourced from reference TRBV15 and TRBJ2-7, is DAMVIQNPRYQVTQFGKPVTLSCSQTLNHNVMYWYQQKSSQAPKLLFHYYDKDFNNEADTPDNFQSRRPNTSFCFLDIRSPGLGDTAMYLCATSRDAGAVYEQYFGPGTRLTVT.

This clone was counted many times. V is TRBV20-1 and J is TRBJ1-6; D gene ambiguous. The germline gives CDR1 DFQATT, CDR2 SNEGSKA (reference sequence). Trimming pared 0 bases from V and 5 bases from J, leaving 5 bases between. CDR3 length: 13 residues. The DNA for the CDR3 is TGCAGTGCTAGAGAACAGAATAATTCACCCCTCCACTTT. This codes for CSAREQNNSPLHF.

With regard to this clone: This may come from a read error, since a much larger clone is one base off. CDR3 sequence reads: CASSLQGGRETHYF. As DNA, the CDR3 is TGTGCCAGCAGCTTACAGGGGGGTAGGGAGACCCATTACTTC. The chain joins TRBV7-2 to TRBJ2-5; possibly TRBD1 for D (7 bases). There are 14 residues in the CDR3. Germline values: CDR1 SGHTA, CDR2 FQGNSA.

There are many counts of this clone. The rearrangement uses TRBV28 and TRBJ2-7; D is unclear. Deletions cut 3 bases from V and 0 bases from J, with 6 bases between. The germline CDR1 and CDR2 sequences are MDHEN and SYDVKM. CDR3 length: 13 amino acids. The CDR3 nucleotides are TGTGCCAGCAGTTTGGGTCCCTCCTACGAGCAGTACTTC. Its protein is CASSLGPSYEQYF.